The present entry profiles one T cell receptor (beta chain) with its context. The antigen it recognizes is unknown. No clone much larger than this one lies a single base away; base qualities are absent. Including the terminal cysteine and phenylalanine, the CDR3 comprises 15 residues. Only CDR3 DNA is held: 45 bases, read in frame from base 1. Reading the germline V gene gives CDR1 SGHTA and CDR2 FQGNSA. At the junction V is shortened by 6 bases and J by 7 bases; bases outside the gene matches: 12. These data belong to a study of early T cells in non-severe SARS-CoV-2 infection (dated by TCRdb to about 2021). General notes on the study: Bulk RNA from unsorted whole blood was used for TCR sequencing, so alpha and beta chains could not be paired. Summary of the overall study and its limitations: VDJdb matching was skewed toward anti-spike CD8 responses, so virus-specific expansions were likely underestimated and private and CD4 specificities were missed.

Libraries were constructed by 5' RACE. The listed sequencing device is NextSeq 500. The TCR library protocol attached unique molecular identifiers to individual cDNA molecules to correct for sequencing error and PCR bias. TCR alpha and beta chains were both sequenced, and the abundances of alpha and beta sequences in each sample were closely correlated with each other. As for the authors' bioinformatics: V gene, J gene and CDR3 annotation of TCR sequences was performed with Decombinator V4. TCRs were defined as expanded if a significant change between any two time points was detected under a Poisson model with p below 0.0001. TCR abundances were normalised to the total number of TCRs sequenced per sample and expressed as counts per million. TRAV1-2 paired with TRAJ12, TRAJ20 or TRAJ33 defined MAIT TCRs, while TRAV10 paired with TRAJ18 defined iNKT TCRs. VDJdb, accessed on 1 November 2021, was searched for TCRs annotated for CMV, EBV and SARS-CoV-2, and TCRs annotated for more than one antigen were excluded. Clones were called with MiXCR by TCRdb after fastp trimmed the public reads at Q25, and only in-frame beta chains were retained. Identical CDR3 protein sequences are pooled into one entry, listed with their most common genes and DNA. The V and J calls here are based on TCRdb, not the publication. The sample table contains roughly 26,000 distinct CDR3 sequences; only one count was recorded for approximately 5% of them. The ten most abundant clones make up 3.5% to 4.5% of the sample.

Set within a cohort of healthcare workers in London, UK, this nested case-control study involved weekly PCR testing of nasopharyngeal swabs along with blood sampling. Healthcare workers were enrolled in the week of the UK lockdown, from 23 to 31 March 2020, and were followed every week for up to roughly 15 weeks. The receptor chain draws on TRBV7-2 and TRBJ2-3; TRBD2 matches 8 bases in the middle. The sequence was obtained from an adult who was a healthcare worker with PCR-confirmed SARS-CoV-2 infection or an uninfected control (not recorded which). The sequencing input was whole blood. The CDR3 is CASSYDRRGDNTQYF. The bases are TGTGCCAGCAGTTACGACAGGCGGGGGGACAATACGCAGTATTTT.